These 10 T cell receptor beta chains share one sample of origin, sequenced in a study of blood T cell repertoires in COVID-19. Assay used: immunoSEQ multiplex PCR; TCRdb lists only in-frame clones, some missing. The sample shows some 200,000 clones, 84% of them seen only once. The sample comprised peripheral blood. The source is a woman of 80 years or more with COVID-19, enrolled during active disease.

This clone was counted only a few times. The rearrangement links TRBV5-1 to TRBJ1-4; the D is unclear. Deletions cut 4 bases from V and 0 bases from J, with 13 bases between. The CDR3 is 16 amino acids. CDR1 is SGHRS and CDR2 is YFSETQ in the germline V gene. CDR3 in DNA: TGCGCCAGCAGCGCTAACCCTCCCCCAACTAATGAAAAACTGTTTTTT. Its translation is CASSANPPPTNEKLFF.

The genes are TRBV28 and TRBJ1-5; TRBD1 agrees at 9 bases. CDR1 MDHEN and CDR2 SYDVKM come from the germline V gene. This CDR3 contains 15 residues. V trimming: 2 bases; J trimming: 4 bases; junction bases outside the gene matches: 3. CDR3 sequence (DNA): TGTGCCAGCAGTTTAGGGGACAGGGAAAATCAGCCCCAGCATTTT. This codes for CASSLGDRENQPQHF.

This chain links TRBV6-6 with TRBJ1-6, with 9 positions matching TRBD1. V dropped 5 bases and J dropped 9; count of bases not matched to a gene: 14. CDR1 MNHNY and CDR2 SVGAGI come from the germline V gene (reference sequence). The CDR3 contains 17 residues. As DNA, the CDR3 is TGTGCCAGCAGTCCGTGGGACAGGGTTGGGTCTAGTTCACCCCTCCACTTT. The encoded protein is CASSPWDRVGSSSPLHF.

The rearrangement joins TRBV11-2 to TRBJ1-2; 8 bases line up with TRBD1. This CDR3 has 12 amino acids. In germline, CDR1 is SGHAT, CDR2 FQNNGV. Trimming took 5 bases from V and 8 from J; bases not matched to a gene: 4. This CDR3 is CASSPDRVGYTF. The CDR3 DNA reads TGTGCCAGCAGCCCGGACAGGGTCGGCTACACCTTC. Using reference TRBV11-2 and TRBJ1-2 for the parts outside the CDR3, the full variable domain is EAGVAQSPRYKIIEKRQSVAFWCNPISGHATLYWYQQILGQGPKLLIQFQNNGVVDDSQLPKDRFSAERLKGVDSTLKIQPAKLEDSAVYLCASSPDRVGYTFGSGTRLTVV.

The chain is built from TRBV27 and TRBJ2-1; 10 nucleotides agree with TRBD1. V was pared by 6 bases and J by 8 bases, with 10 bases of the junction left unmatched. CDR3 length equals 15 residues. Germline values: CDR1 MNHEY, CDR2 SMNVEV (reference sequence). The CDR3 DNA reads as TGTGCCAGCAGGGGGGTGGACAGGGGGTTGGATGAGCAGTTCTTC. This gives the protein CASRGVDRGLDEQFF.

This chain joins TRBV11-2 and TRBJ2-3; D is possibly TRBD2 (7 bases). With 2 bases removed from V and 0 bases from J, the gap between germline ends came to 18 bases. The CDR3 consists of 18 residues. The germline V gene has CDR1 SGHAT and CDR2 FQNNGV. The CDR3 DNA reads TGTGCCAGCAGCTTATTGGGGGGGCAATACTCTAGCACAGATACGCAGTATTTT. Residues: CASSLLGGQYSSTDTQYF. The variable domain in full, completed from reference TRBV11-2 and TRBJ2-3, reads EAGVAQSPRYKIIEKRQSVAFWCNPISGHATLYWYQQILGQGPKLLIQFQNNGVVDDSQLPKDRFSAERLKGVDSTLKIQPAKLEDSAVYLCASSLLGGQYSSTDTQYFGPGTRLTVL.

A few counts support this clone. This sample also contains other DNA sequences that code for the same CDR3. This chain connects TRBV5-1 to TRBJ1-6; 8 bases line up with TRBD1. The CDR3 contains 15 residues. The V gene's germline CDR1 is SGHRS and CDR2 YFSETQ. After removal of 4 bases from V and 5 bases from J, the junction contained 5 bases not matched to a gene. The CDR3 coding sequence is TGCGCCAGCAGCCATGGGACAGGAGATAATTCACCCCTCCACTTT. Its translation is CASSHGTGDNSPLHF.

This sequence joins TRBV27 and TRBJ1-3, with no clear D. CDR3 length equals 14 residues. The germline V gene has CDR1 MNHEY and CDR2 SMNVEV (reference sequence). V was trimmed by 5 bases and J by 2 bases, leaving 10 bases between them. The CDR3 spells CASSPLATGNTIYF. Here the CDR3 DNA reads TGTGCCAGCAGTCCTTTGGCCACTGGAAACACCATATATTTT.

J is TRBJ2-7 and V is TRBV7-9; D uncertain. CDR1 and CDR2 from the germline V gene are SEHNR and FQNEAQ (reference sequence). The V and J ends lost 5 bases and 5 bases respectively, with 10 bases between them. The length of the CDR3 is 12 residues. The CDR3 is CASSAEVDEQYV. Written as DNA, the CDR3 is TGTGCCAGCAGCGCCGAGGTGGACGAGCAGTACGTC.

V is TRBV27 and J is TRBJ2-5; TRBD2 is a possible D gene (5 bases). The length of the CDR3 is 13 residues. V lost 5 bases and J 2 bases, leaving 9 bases between the germline ends. Germline CDR1 is MNHEY and CDR2 is SMNVEV (reference sequence). The CDR3 sequence is CASSPGLQETQYF. For the CDR3, the DNA is TGTGCCAGCAGTCCAGGACTGCAAGAGACCCAGTACTTC.